Detailed here is one TCR beta chain. Its target is not known. Subsets obtained from CD4+ cells comprised CD45RA+ naive and CD45RA-negative memory cells. This record belongs to a study of shared clonotypes between healthy human individuals. Points from the study as a whole: Clonotypes that were shared across several donors made up approximately 5.1% of naive CD4 clonotypes. Owing to a small donor count, the genetic and exposure-history diversity represented was limited.

It was 200 ng DNA, around 32,000 T cell genomes, that sorted-subset replicate PCRs used. Clones were read by immunoSEQ multiplex PCR, and TCRdb kept only the in-frame ones, dropping some. The repertoire holds about 730,000 clones, with just under 75% as singletons. CDR1 and CDR2 from the germline V gene are SGHRS and YFSETQ. The V segment lost 3 bases and the J segment 10 bases; nucleotides outside the gene matches: 8. The length of the CDR3 is 14 residues. This TCR was recovered from a woman aged 25 to 39 in good health. The rearrangement joins TRBV5-1 to TRBJ2-2, with 8 bases identical to TRBD1. The specimen was memory CD4+ T cells sorted from blood. Described subset: CD45RA-negative fraction. The CDR3 sequence: CASSYTGGGEELFF. The CDR3 region has the DNA TGCGCCAGCAGCTATACAGGGGGAGGCGAGGAGCTGTTTTTT.